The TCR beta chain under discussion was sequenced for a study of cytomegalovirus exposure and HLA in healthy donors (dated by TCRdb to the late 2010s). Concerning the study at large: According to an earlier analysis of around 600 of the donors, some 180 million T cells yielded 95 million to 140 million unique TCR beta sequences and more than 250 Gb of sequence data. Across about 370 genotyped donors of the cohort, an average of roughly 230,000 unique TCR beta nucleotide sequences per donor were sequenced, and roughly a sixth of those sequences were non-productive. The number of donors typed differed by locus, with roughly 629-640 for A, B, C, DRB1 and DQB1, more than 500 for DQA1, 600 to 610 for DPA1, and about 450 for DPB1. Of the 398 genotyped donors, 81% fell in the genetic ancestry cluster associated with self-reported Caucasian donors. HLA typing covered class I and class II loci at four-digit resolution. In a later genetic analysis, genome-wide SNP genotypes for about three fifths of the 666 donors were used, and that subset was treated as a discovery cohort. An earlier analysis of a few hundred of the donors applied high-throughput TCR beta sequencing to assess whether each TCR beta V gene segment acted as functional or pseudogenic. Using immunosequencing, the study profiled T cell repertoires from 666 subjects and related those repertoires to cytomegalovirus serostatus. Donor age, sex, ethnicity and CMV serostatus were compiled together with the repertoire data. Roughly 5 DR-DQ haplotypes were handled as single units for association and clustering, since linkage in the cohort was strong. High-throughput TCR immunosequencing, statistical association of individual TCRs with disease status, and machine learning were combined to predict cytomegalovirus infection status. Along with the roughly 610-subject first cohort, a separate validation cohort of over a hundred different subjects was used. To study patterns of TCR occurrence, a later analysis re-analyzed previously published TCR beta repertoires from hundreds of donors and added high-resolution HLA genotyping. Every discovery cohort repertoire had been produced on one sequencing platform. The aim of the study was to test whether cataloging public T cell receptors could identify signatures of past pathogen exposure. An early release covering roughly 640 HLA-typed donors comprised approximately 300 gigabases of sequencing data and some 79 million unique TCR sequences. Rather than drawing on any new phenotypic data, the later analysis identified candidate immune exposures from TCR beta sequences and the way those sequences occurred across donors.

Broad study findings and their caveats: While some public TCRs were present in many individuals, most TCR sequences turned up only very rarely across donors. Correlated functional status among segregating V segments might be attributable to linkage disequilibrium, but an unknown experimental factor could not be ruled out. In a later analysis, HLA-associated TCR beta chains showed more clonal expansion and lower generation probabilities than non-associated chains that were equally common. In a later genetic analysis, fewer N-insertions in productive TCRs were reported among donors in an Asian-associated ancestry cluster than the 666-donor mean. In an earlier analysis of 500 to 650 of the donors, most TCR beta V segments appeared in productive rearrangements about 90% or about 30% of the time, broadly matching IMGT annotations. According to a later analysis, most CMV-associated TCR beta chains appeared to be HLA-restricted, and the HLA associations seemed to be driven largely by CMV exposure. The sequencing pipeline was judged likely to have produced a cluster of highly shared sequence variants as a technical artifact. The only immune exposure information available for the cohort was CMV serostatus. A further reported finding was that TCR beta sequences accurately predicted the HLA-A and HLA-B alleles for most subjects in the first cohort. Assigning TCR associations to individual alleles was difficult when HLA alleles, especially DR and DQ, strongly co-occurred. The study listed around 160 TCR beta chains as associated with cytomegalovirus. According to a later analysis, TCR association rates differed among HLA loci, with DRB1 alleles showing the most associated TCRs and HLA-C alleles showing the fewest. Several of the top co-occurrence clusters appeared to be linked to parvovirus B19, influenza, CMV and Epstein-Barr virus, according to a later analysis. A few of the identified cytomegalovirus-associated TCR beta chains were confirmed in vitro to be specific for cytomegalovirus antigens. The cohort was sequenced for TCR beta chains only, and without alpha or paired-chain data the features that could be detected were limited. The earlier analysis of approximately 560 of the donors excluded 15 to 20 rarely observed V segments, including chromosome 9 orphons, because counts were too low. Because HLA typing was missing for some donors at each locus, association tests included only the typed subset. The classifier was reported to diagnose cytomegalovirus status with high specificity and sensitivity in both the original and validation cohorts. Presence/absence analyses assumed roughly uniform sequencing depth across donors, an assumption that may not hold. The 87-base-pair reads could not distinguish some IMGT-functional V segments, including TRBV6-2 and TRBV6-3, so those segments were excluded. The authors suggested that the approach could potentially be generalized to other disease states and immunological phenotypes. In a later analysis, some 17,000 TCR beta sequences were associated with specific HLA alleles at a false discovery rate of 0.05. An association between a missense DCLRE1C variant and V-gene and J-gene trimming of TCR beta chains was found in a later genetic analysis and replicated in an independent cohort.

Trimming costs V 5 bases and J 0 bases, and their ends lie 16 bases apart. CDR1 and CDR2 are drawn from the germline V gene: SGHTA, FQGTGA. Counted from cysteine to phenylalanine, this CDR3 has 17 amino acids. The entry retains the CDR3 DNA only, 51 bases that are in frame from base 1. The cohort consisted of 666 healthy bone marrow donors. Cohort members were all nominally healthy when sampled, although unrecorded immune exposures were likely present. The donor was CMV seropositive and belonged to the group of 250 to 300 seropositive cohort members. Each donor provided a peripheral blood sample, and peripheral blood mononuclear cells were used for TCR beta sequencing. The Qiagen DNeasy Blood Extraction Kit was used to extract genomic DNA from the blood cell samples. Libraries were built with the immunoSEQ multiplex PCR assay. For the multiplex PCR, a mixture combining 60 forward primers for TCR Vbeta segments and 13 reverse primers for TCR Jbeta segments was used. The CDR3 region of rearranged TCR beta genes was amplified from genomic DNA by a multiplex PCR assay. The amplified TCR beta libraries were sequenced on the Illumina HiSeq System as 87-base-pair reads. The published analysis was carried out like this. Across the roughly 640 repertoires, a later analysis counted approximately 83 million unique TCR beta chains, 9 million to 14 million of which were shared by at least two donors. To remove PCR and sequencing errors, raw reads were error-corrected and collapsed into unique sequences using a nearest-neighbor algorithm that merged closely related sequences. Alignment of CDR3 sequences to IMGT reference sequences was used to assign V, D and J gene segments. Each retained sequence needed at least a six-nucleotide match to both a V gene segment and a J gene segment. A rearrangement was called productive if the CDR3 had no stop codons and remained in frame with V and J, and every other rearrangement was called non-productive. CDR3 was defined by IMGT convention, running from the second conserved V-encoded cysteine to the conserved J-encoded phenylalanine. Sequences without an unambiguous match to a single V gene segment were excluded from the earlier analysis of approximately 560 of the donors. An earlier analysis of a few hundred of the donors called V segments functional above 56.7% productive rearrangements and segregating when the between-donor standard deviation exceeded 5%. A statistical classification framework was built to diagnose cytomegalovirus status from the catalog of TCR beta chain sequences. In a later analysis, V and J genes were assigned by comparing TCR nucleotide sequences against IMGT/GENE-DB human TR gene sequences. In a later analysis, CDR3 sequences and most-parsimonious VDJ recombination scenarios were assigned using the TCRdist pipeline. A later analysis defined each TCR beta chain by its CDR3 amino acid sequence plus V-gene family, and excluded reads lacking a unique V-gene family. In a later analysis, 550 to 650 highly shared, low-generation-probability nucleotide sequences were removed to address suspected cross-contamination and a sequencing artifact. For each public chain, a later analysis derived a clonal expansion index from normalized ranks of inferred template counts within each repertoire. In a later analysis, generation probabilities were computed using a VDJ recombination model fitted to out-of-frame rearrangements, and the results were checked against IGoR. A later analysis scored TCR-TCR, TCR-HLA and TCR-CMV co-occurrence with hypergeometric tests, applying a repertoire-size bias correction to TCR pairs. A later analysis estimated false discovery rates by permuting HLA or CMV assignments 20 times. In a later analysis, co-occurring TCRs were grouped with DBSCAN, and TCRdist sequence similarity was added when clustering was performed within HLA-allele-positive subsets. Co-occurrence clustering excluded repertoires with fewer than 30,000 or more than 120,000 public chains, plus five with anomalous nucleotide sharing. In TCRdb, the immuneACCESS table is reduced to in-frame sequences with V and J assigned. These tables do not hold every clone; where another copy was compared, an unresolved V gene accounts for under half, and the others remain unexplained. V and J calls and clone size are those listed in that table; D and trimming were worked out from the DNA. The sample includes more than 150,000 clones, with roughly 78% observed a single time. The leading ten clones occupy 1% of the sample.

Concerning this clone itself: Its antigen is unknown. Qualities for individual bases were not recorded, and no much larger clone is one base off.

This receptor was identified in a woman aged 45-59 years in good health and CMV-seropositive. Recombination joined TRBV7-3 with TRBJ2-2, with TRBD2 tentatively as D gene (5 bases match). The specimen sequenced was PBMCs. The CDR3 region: CASSPTREEANTGELFF. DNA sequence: TGTGCCAGCAGCCCGACTCGCGAGGAGGCGAACACCGGGGAGCTGTTTTTT.